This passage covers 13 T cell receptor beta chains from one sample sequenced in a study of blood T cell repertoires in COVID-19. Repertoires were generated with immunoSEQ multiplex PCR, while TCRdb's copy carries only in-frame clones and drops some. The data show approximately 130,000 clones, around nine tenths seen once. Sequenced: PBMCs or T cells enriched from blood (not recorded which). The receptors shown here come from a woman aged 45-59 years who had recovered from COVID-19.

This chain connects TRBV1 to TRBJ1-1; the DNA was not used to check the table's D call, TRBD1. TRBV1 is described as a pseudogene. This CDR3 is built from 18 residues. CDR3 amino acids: CTSSQSIQGWIVVTEAFF. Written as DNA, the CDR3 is TGCACCAGCAGCCAATCCATACAGGGGTGGATCGTGGTCACTGAAGCTTTCTTT.

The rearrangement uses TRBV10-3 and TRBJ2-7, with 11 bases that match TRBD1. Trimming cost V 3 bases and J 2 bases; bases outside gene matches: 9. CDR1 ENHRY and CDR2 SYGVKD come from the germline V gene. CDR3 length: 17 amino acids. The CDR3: CAISDSGTGGRTYEQYF. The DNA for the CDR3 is TGTGCCATCAGTGATTCCGGGACAGGGGGGCGAACCTACGAGCAGTACTTC.

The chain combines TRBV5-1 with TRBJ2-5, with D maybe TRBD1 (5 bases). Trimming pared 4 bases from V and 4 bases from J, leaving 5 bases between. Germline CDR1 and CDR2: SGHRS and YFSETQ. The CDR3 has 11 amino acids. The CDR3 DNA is TGCGCCAGCAGCCAGGGAGAGACCCAGTACTTC. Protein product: CASSQGETQYF.

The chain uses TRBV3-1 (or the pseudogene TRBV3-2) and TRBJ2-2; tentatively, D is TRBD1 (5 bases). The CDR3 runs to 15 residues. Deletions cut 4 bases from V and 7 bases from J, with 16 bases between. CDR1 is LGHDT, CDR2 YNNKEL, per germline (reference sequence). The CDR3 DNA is TGTGCCAGCAGCCCTTCCAGGGCGAACGACGGGGAGCTGTTTTTT. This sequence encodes CASSPSRANDGELFF.

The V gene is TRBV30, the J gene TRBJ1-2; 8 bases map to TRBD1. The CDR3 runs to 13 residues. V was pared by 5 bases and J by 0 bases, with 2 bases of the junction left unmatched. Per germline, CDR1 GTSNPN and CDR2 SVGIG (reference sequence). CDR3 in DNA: TGTGCCTGGCACAGGGGGGCTAACTATGGCTACACCTTC. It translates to CAWHRGANYGYTF.

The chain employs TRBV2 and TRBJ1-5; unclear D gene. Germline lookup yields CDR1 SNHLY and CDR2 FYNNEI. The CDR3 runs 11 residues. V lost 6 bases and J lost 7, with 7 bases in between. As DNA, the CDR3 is TGTGCCAGCAGGGGAGGGCAGCCCCAGCATTTT. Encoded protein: CASRGGQPQHF.

This CDR3 is CASSQDRTGAAGEQYF. CDR3 DNA: TGCGCCAGCAGCCAAGATCGAACAGGGGCAGCCGGCGAGCAGTACTTC. This chain uses TRBV4-3 with TRBJ2-7; 7 bases are shared with TRBD1. This CDR3 is 16 amino acids long. With V trimmed by 0 bases and J by 6 bases, 11 bases remained unmatched. CDR1 is LGHNA and CDR2 is YSLEER in the germline V gene.

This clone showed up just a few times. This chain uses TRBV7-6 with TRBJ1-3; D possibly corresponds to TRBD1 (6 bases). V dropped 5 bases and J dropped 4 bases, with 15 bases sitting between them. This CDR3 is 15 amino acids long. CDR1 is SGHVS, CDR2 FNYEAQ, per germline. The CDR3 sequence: CASSPPPGEGNTIYF. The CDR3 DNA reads TGTGCCAGCAGCCCCCCCCCAGGGGAGGGAAACACCATATATTTT.

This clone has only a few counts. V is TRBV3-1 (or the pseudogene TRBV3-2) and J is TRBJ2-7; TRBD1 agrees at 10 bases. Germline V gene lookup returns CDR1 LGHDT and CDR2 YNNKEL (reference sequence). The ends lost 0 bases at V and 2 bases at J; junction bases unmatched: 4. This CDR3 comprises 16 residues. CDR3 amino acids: CASSQDRGTGAYEQYF. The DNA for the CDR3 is TGTGCCAGCAGCCAAGATCGTGGGACAGGGGCCTACGAGCAGTACTTC.

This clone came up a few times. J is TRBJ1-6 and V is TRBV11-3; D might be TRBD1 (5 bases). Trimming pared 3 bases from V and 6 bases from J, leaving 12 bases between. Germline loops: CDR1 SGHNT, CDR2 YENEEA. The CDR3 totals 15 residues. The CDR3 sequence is CASSLAGLGNSPLHF. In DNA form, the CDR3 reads TGTGCCAGCAGCTTGGCAGGGTTGGGTAATTCACCCCTCCACTTT.

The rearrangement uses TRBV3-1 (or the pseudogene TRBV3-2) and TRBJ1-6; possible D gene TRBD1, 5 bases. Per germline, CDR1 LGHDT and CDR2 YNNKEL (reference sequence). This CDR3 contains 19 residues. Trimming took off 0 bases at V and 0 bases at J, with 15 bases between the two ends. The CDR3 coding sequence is TGTGCCAGCAGCCAAGATCAAGATTTTCAGGGCTCCTATAATTCACCCCTCCACTTT. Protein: CASSQDQDFQGSYNSPLHF.

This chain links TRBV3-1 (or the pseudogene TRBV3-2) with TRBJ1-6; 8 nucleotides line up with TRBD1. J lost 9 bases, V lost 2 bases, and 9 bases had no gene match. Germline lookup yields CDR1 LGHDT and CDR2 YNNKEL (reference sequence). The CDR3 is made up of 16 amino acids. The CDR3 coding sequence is TGTGCCAGCAGCCAAACACCAGACAGGGGCGGTTCACCCCTCCACTTT. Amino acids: CASSQTPDRGGSPLHF.

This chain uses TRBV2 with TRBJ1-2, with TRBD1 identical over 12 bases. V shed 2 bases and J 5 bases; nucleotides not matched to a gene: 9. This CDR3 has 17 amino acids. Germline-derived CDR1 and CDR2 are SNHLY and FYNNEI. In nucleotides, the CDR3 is TGTGCCAGCAGTGAAAGGGGGACAGGGGGCGCGGGTTATGGCTACACCTTC. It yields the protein CASSERGTGGAGYGYTF.